The next 21 T cell receptor beta chains were all read from a single sample in a study of blood T cell repertoires in COVID-19 (dated by TCRdb to 2018 to 2021). Preparation of the library involved the immunoSEQ multiplex PCR assay. TCRdb obtained this table from immuneACCESS and retained in-frame rearrangements with V and J assigned. These tables miss some clones; where compared with another copy, unresolved V genes account for less than half of the shortfall, and the remainder is unexplained. The sample table records some 100,000 clones; roughly 90% of these occur just once. The top ten clonotypes cover 0.97% of the sample. Sequencing input: peripheral blood. The source is a man aged 55 to 70 with acute or convalescent COVID-19.

V and J are TRBV28 and TRBJ2-5, with TRBD2 as a possible D gene (6 bases). This CDR3 has 14 residues. V was shortened by 4 bases and J by 5 bases, with 14 bases between the two germline ends. From germline, CDR1 is MDHEN and CDR2 SYDVKM. The CDR3 region is CASSSVGTVETQYF. CDR3 DNA sequence: TGTGCCAGCAGTTCCGTCGGGACTGTCGAGACCCAGTACTTC.

The sample holds one count of this clone. The gene calls are TRBV29-1 and TRBJ1-1; TRBD1 aligns across 7 bases. The CDR3 is 15 amino acids. Germline lookup yields CDR1 SQVTM and CDR2 ANQGSEA. J gave up 4 bases and V 6 bases, and 14 bases lay outside the gene matches. This chain's CDR3 is CSVRPTGAGVTEAFF. The CDR3 bases are TGCAGCGTCCGACCTACAGGGGCAGGAGTCACTGAAGCTTTCTTT.

This chain connects TRBV28 to TRBJ1-1; 7 bases line up with TRBD1. Germline V gives CDR1 MDHEN, CDR2 SYDVKM. The V and J ends lost 5 bases and 3 bases, in that order; junction bases with no gene match: 3. CDR3 length: 13 residues. The CDR3 region is CASSPGTDTEAFF. The DNA of the CDR3 is TGTGCCAGCAGTCCGGGGACAGACACTGAAGCTTTCTTT.

The V gene is TRBV2, the J gene TRBJ1-3, with 7 bases that match TRBD1. There are 17 residues in the CDR3. Germline CDR1 reads SNHLY; CDR2 reads FYNNEI. V shed 8 bases, J shed 1 base, and the junction held 14 bases outside the gene matches. CDR3 loop: CASDRVLRQGSGNTIYF. The CDR3 bases are TGTGCCAGCGACAGGGTGCTGAGACAGGGTTCTGGAAACACCATATATTTT. The entire variable domain, with the rest obtained from reference TRBV2 and TRBJ1-3, is as follows: EPEVTQTPSHQVTQMGQEVILRCVPISNHLYFYWYRQILGQKVEFLVSFYNNEISEKSEIFDDQFSVERPDGSNFTLKIRSTKLEDSAMYFCASDRVLRQGSGNTIYFGEGSWLTVV.

This sequence joins TRBV6-1 and TRBJ2-7, with 11 positions matching TRBD1. The CDR3 contains 16 residues. The V segment lost 4 bases and the J segment 7 bases; nucleotides outside the gene matches: 12. Germline assignment: CDR1 MNHNS and CDR2 SASEGT. The CDR3 loop reads CASSGGDRGYRREQYF. CDR3 sequence (DNA): TGTGCCAGCAGTGGGGGGGACAGGGGGTATCGAAGGGAGCAGTACTTC.

The CDR3 sequence is CASSVQGTGATNEKLFF. CDR3 nucleotides: TGTGCCAGCAGTGTACAGGGTACAGGGGCAACTAATGAAAAACTGTTTTTT. This sequence joins TRBV2 and TRBJ1-4; 7 bases fit TRBD1. Germline V lookup: CDR1 SNHLY, CDR2 FYNNEI. The length of the CDR3 is 17 residues. The V segment lost 4 bases and the J segment 0 bases; nucleotides outside the gene matches: 8.

The chain has TRBV30 and TRBJ1-1; no firm D call. The CDR3 runs 13 residues. Per the germline V gene, CDR1 is GTSNPN and CDR2 is SVGIG (reference sequence). The ends were cut back, 0 bases at V and 5 bases at J, with 10 bases in the middle. CDR3 nucleotides: TGTGCCTGGAGTGTAAACAGACAAACTGAAGCTTTCTTT. This encodes CAWSVNRQTEAFF.

This clone occurred once. V usage is TRBV7-9 and J usage is TRBJ2-5, with 7 bases aligning to TRBD1. The CDR3 has 14 amino acids. Germline CDR1 SEHNR, CDR2 FQNEAQ (reference sequence). Trimming took 6 bases from V and 1 from J; bases not matched to a gene: 5. In DNA, the CDR3 is TGTGCCAGCAGACAGGGACAGACCCAAGAGACCCAGTACTTC. Its translation is CASRQGQTQETQYF.

V gene TRBV14 combines with J gene TRBJ2-7, with D maybe TRBD1 (5 bases). Trimming cost V 4 bases and J 3 bases, with 16 bases left between them. The length of the CDR3 is 15 residues. Per the germline V gene, CDR1 is SGHDN and CDR2 is FVKESK. The CDR3 DNA is TGTGCCAGCAGCCCCTTAAGGGGCCGGGTCTACGAGCAGTACGTC. This sequence encodes CASSPLRGRVYEQYV.

In this sample, this clone turned up once. One end of the junction fails to match germline, which may point to a read error. The chain employs TRBV20-1 and TRBJ2-7; TRBD2 is a possible D gene (5 bases). Germline CDR1 and CDR2: DFQATT and SNEGSKA (reference sequence). The CDR3 length is 11 residues. The CDR3 sequence is CSAPQLQRLDF. CDR3 DNA sequence: TGCAGTGCTCCCCAGTTGCAGCGGCTGGACTTC.

The chain uses TRBV6-5 and TRBJ1-1, with unresolved D. Germline CDR1 and CDR2: MNHEY and SVGAGI. V gave up 2 bases and J gave up 0 bases, with 13 bases separating them. The CDR3 spans 16 residues. Here the CDR3 reads CASSYGFPEMNTEAFF. The CDR3 nucleotides read TGTGCCAGCAGTTACGGTTTTCCGGAGATGAACACTGAAGCTTTCTTT.

This chain uses TRBV9 with TRBJ2-1; 9 positions agree with TRBD2. The CDR3 consists of 15 residues. CDR1 and CDR2 (germline): SGDLS, YYNGEE. Trimming cost V 0 bases and J 9 bases; bases outside gene matches: 7. The CDR3 region is CASSVGSSGTFEQFF. The CDR3 DNA is TGTGCCAGCAGCGTAGGGTCTAGCGGGACTTTTGAGCAGTTCTTC.

This sequence joins TRBV27 and TRBJ1-1; 7 bases line up with TRBD1. The CDR3 length is 16 residues. Losses at the gene ends were 8 bases for V and 6 bases for J; bases not matched to a gene: 18. Germline loops: CDR1 MNHEY, CDR2 SMNVEV (reference sequence). The CDR3 coding sequence is TGTGCCAGCCTGGATTCGAAGGGGGCGCGGTCCCCTGAAGCTTTCTTT. It specifies CASLDSKGARSPEAFF.

The V call is TRBV5-1, the J call TRBJ2-1; D is uncertain. This CDR3 comprises 11 residues. V dropped 2 bases and J dropped 7 bases, with 4 bases sitting between them. The germline V gene encodes CDR1 SGHRS and CDR2 YFSETQ. This CDR3 reads CASSFGNEQFF. Written as DNA, the CDR3 is TGCGCCAGCAGCTTCGGGAATGAGCAGTTCTTC. The whole variable domain, filled in from reference TRBV5-1 and TRBJ2-1, reads KAGVTQTPRYLIKTRGQQVTLSCSPISGHRSVSWYQQTPGQGLQFLFEYFSETQRNKGNFPGRFSGRQFSNSRSEMNVSTLELGDSALYLCASSFGNEQFFGPGTRLTVL.

The chain joins TRBV7-8 to TRBJ2-6; D is perhaps TRBD2 (6 bases). Germline V gene sequence: CDR1 SGHVS, CDR2 FQNEAQ. V shed 5 bases and J shed 4 bases, with 12 bases lying between them. The CDR3 covers 15 residues. CDR3 loop: CASSPREAGANVLTF. The CDR3 nucleotides read TGTGCCAGCAGCCCCAGGGAGGCCGGGGCCAACGTCCTGACTTTC.

The chain recombines TRBV9 with TRBJ1-2, with 11 bases lining up with TRBD1. Germline V gene data show CDR1 as SGDLS and CDR2 as YYNGEE. The CDR3 covers 14 residues. With V trimmed by 4 bases and J by 7 bases, 6 bases remained unmatched. CDR3 residues: CASSLGQGAGGYTF. In DNA form, the CDR3 reads TGTGCCAGCAGCCTCGGACAGGGGGCGGGTGGCTACACCTTC.

This clone was seen only once. J is TRBJ2-2 and V is TRBV29-1; D possibly corresponds to TRBD2 (6 bases). The V gene's germline CDR1 is SQVTM and CDR2 ANQGSEA. This CDR3 is 13 amino acids long. V was cut by 5 bases and J by 6 bases, with 13 bases left in between. CDR3 region: CSVIETGAGELFF. The CDR3 DNA sequence: TGCAGCGTTATCGAGACGGGAGCCGGGGAGCTGTTTTTT.

The chain recombines TRBV30 with TRBJ2-1, with 11 bases aligning to TRBD1. J was trimmed by 1 base and V by 1 base; bases with no gene match: 6. There are 17 residues in the CDR3. CDR1 and CDR2 from the germline V gene are GTSNPN and SVGIG (reference sequence). The CDR3 DNA follows: TGTGCCTGGAGTGCCGGGACAGGGGGGAGATCCTACAATGAGCAGTTCTTC. As protein: CAWSAGTGGRSYNEQFF.

The CDR3 DNA reads as TGTGCCAGCAGCCTAATTGTGGCCACCGGGGAGCTGTTTTTT. Translated, it gives CASSLIVATGELFF. This chain joins TRBV3-1 (or the pseudogene TRBV3-2) and TRBJ2-2; D is ambiguous. V lost 4 bases and J lost 4, with 10 bases in between. Germline V gene sequence: CDR1 LGHDT, CDR2 YNNKEL (reference sequence). The CDR3 runs 14 residues.

The chain joins TRBV5-8 to TRBJ1-2, with D perhaps TRBD1 (6 bases). This CDR3 has 14 amino acids. Between the trimmed V and J ends, which lost 1 base and 5 bases, there was a span of 12 bases. CDR1 is SGHTS, CDR2 YDEGEE, per germline. The CDR3 protein is CASSLRGSAYGYTF. In DNA form, the CDR3 reads TGTGCCAGCAGCTTGAGGGGGTCGGCTTATGGCTACACCTTC.

V and J are TRBV10-3 and TRBJ2-7; D call uncertain. The germline gives CDR1 ENHRY, CDR2 SYGVKD. The length of the CDR3 is 13 residues. Trimming removed 9 bases from V and 9 bases from J, with 21 bases in between. CDR3 protein: CAIDDGSQYRQYF. The CDR3, as DNA: TGTGCCATAGATGACGGGTCCCAGTATAGGCAGTACTTC.